Below are 11 T cell receptor beta chains sequenced from a single sample in a study of blood T cell repertoires in COVID-19 (dated by TCRdb to the early 2020s). The library relied on the immunoSEQ multiplex PCR assay. Not all clones reach the TCRdb copy of this immuneACCESS table, which keeps in-frame sequences only. Checked studies attribute under half of the gap to unresolved V genes and leave the rest unexplained. For this sample there are tens of thousands of clones; less than 90% appear just once. The ten largest clones represent roughly a sixth of the sample. The sequenced material came from peripheral blood. These receptors all come from a human donor with acute or convalescent COVID-19. The donor label of this sample is uncertain.

The V gene is TRBV11-3, the J gene TRBJ2-3; 7 nucleotides agree with TRBD2. V lost 4 bases, J lost 5 bases, and 3 bases stayed unmatched. The CDR3 is made up of 13 amino acids. Per germline, CDR1 SGHNT and CDR2 YENEEA. The CDR3 DNA follows: TGTGCCAGCAGCTCAAGCGGGGAAGATACGCAGTATTTT. Residues: CASSSSGEDTQYF.

The chain is built from TRBV5-1 and TRBJ1-1; TRBD1 aligns across 8 bases. Trimming removed 4 bases from V and 1 base from J; junction bases left unmatched: 12. From germline, CDR1 is SGHRS and CDR2 YFSETQ. The CDR3 has 17 residues. This CDR3 reads CASSVKGQGNGNTEAFF. The CDR3 DNA sequence: TGCGCCAGCAGCGTGAAAGGACAGGGAAATGGGAACACTGAAGCTTTCTTT.

CDR3 DNA sequence: TGTGCCAGCAGCCGGACTAGCGGGCCATCCTACGAGCAGTACTTC. It is translated as CASSRTSGPSYEQYF. This chain connects TRBV5-5 to TRBJ2-7; 11 bases are shared with TRBD2. The CDR3 is 15 amino acids. After removal of 4 bases from V and 1 base from J, the junction contained 4 bases not matched to a gene. The V gene's germline CDR1 is SGHKS and CDR2 YYEKEE (reference sequence).

The V call is TRBV7-9, the J call TRBJ1-4, with TRBD1 matching 7 bases. The CDR3 length is 15 residues. Looked up from germline, CDR1 is SEHNR and CDR2 is FQNEAQ (reference sequence). The J segment lost 5 bases and the V segment lost 5 bases, leaving 8 bases of the junction unmatched. CDR3 in amino acids: CASSRWTGTNEKLFF. The CDR3 coding sequence is TGTGCCAGCAGCCGGTGGACAGGAACGAATGAAAAACTGTTTTTT.

The chain has TRBV11-2 and TRBJ2-3; TRBD2 agrees at 13 bases. This CDR3 region has 17 residues. Germline V gives CDR1 SGHAT, CDR2 FQNNGV. J gave up 3 bases and V 1 base, and 4 bases lay outside the gene matches. The chain's CDR3 is CASSLGTSGGATDTQYF. CDR3 DNA: TGTGCCAGCAGCTTAGGTACTAGCGGGGGGGCAACAGATACGCAGTATTTT.

The rearrangement joins TRBV4-1 to TRBJ2-7; a weak D match, TRBD1 (6 bases). This CDR3 spans 16 amino acids. V lost 5 bases and J 3 bases, leaving 20 bases between the germline ends. Germline V gene data show CDR1 as MGHRA and CDR2 as YSYEKL. The CDR3 region has the DNA TGCGCCAGCAGCGCAGGGGCCGGAAATAAGATCTACGAGCAGTACTTC. This sequence encodes CASSAGAGNKIYEQYF.

V usage is TRBV7-8 and J usage is TRBJ2-1; 8 bases agree with TRBD1. Looked up from germline, CDR1 is SGHVS and CDR2 is FQNEAQ. This CDR3 is built from 14 residues. V was pared by 5 bases and J by 7 bases, with 7 bases of the junction left unmatched. The CDR3 here is CASSPRTGRNEQFF. The DNA of the CDR3 is TGTGCCAGCAGCCCCAGGACAGGGAGAAATGAGCAGTTCTTC.

This sequence joins TRBV19 and TRBJ2-3, with D perhaps TRBD2 (5 bases). CDR3 length: 15 residues. Trimming shortened V by 7 bases and J by 2 bases, and 16 bases separated the two germline ends. In germline, CDR1 is LNHDA, CDR2 SQIVND (reference sequence). The CDR3 reads CASTEGDSSTDTQYF. CDR3 nucleotides: TGTGCCAGTACCGAGGGAGACTCCTCCACAGATACGCAGTATTTT.

In its sample, this clone is medium-sized. The chain joins TRBV5-6 to TRBJ2-7; 11 nucleotides align to TRBD1. V lost 3 bases, J lost 0 bases, and 2 bases stayed unmatched. Germline CDR1 reads SGHDT; CDR2 reads YYEEEE. This CDR3 spans 15 amino acids. The CDR3 DNA reads as TGTGCCAGCAGCTCCGGGACAGGGGGCTCCTACGAGCAGTACTTC. This codes for CASSSGTGGSYEQYF.

The J gene is TRBJ2-5, the V gene TRBV14; D unresolved. The CDR3 is made up of 11 amino acids. V was clipped by 2 bases and J by 6 bases, with 4 bases between them. From germline, CDR1 is SGHDN and CDR2 FVKESK. In DNA, the CDR3 is TGTGCCAGCAGCCAATTTAAGACCCAGTACTTC. Encoded protein: CASSQFKTQYF.

This clone has only one observation. This chain links TRBV30 with TRBJ2-1; 9 bases are a match to TRBD2. Germline values: CDR1 GTSNPN, CDR2 SVGIG (reference sequence). V was pared by 8 bases and J by 0 bases, with 2 bases of the junction left unmatched. The CDR3 sequence is 13 residues long. CDR3 DNA sequence: TGTGCCAAGACTAGCGGCTCCTACAATGAGCAGTTCTTC. Residues: CAKTSGSYNEQFF.